This record looks at one T cell receptor beta chain sequence and its context. V dropped 0 bases and J dropped 5; count of bases not matched to a gene: 4. CDR3 length equals 14 residues. Germline V CDR1 and CDR2: SGHRS, YFSETQ. These data originate in a study of shared T cell receptors in the human thymus. Generated by immunoSEQ multiplex PCR, the TCRdb table keeps only in-frame clones and is missing some. This table has some 660,000 clones, more than 70% appearing once. The sample was also linked to a second study, of human thymus T cells. That work contributes: It was healthy Finnish infants having corrective surgery for congenital heart defects who were the donors. The thymus was resected at corrective cardiac surgery. Related research examined unrelated individuals and reported that their thymic repertoires overlapped highly.

The rearrangement links TRBV5-1 to TRBJ1-1; 7 nucleotides line up with TRBD1. The sample consisted of thymocytes. This receptor was taken from a boy younger than two with a congenital heart defect. The CDR3 region is CASSLGQGETEAFF. The CDR3 nucleotides read TGCGCCAGCAGCTTGGGCCAGGGGGAGACTGAAGCTTTCTTT. The variable domain in full, with the rest retrieved from reference TRBV5-1 and TRBJ1-1, is KAGVTQTPRYLIKTRGQQVTLSCSPISGHRSVSWYQQTPGQGLQFLFEYFSETQRNKGNFPGRFSGRQFSNSRSEMNVSTLELGDSALYLCASSLGQGETEAFFGQGTRLTVV.